This T cell receptor beta chain comes out of a study of vaccination and CD4 T cells after COVID-19. For the study at large: Six males and four females constituted the convalescent cohort, two of whom were Hispanic.

With respect to this clonotype: Its antigen is currently unknown.

V was shortened by 3 bases and J by 5 bases, with 16 bases between the two germline ends. CDR3 length: 15 residues. Germline V gene sequence: CDR1 SGHTA, CDR2 FQGNSA. Treatment meaning: roughly ten-day PBMC culture with coronavirus spike peptide pools or control peptides (ViraFEST assay). The Oncomine TCR Beta short-read assay sequenced DNA from cultured CD4+ T cells. TCRdb reanalysed the PCR reads using MiXCR and keeps one entry per CDR3 protein. The sample holds under 20,000 distinct CDR3 sequences; 43% are singletons and the top ten take 6.5%. The chain recombines TRBV7-2 with TRBJ1-2; D perhaps matches TRBD1 (6 bases). Sequenced material: CD4+ T cells from blood, cultured in vitro, taken after SARS-CoV-2 vaccination. This receptor was identified in a human donor who had recovered from COVID-19. Written as DNA, the CDR3 is TGTGCCAGCAGCTTCTCGTGGGACAATGGATATGGCTACACCTTC. This sequence encodes CASSFSWDNGYGYTF.